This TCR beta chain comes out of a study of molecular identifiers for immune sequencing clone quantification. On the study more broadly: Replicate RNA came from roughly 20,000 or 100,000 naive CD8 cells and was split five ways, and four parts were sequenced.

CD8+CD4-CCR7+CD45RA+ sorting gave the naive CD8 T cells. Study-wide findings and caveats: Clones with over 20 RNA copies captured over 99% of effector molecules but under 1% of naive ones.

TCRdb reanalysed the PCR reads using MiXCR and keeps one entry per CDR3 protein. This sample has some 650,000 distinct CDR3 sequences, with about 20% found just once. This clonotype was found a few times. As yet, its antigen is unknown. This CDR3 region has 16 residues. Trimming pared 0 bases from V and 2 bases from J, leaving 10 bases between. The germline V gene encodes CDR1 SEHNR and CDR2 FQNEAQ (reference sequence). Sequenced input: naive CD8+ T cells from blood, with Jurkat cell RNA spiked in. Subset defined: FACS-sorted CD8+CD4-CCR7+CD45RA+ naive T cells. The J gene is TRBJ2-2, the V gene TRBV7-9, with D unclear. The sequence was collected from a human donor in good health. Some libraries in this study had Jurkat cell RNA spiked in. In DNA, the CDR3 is TGTGCCAGCAGCTTAGCACCGGCCCAAAACACCGGGGAGCTGTTTTTT. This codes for CASSLAPAQNTGELFF.